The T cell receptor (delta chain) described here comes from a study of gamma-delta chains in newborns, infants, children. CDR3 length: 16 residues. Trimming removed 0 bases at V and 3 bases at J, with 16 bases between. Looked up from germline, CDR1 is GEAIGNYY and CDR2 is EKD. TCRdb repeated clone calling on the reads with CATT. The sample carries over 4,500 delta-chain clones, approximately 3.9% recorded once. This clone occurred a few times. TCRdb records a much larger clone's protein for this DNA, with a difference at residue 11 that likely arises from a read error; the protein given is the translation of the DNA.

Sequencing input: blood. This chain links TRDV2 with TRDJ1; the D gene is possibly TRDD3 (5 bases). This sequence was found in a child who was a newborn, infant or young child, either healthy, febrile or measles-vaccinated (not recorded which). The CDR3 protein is CACDTVGTLYADKLIF. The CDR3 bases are TGTGCCTGTGACACCGTGGGGACCCTGTACGCCGATAAACTCATCTTT.